This T cell receptor (beta chain) was found in a study of long-term antiretroviral therapy in people with HIV. The wider study: The earliest samples came from an era when ART typically awaited falling CD4 counts.

A few counts support this clone. The CDR3 is 17 amino acids. Germline values: CDR1 LGHNA, CDR2 YNFKEQ. J lost 0 bases, V lost 3 bases, and 11 bases had no gene match. The libraries were made with immunoSEQ v3.0 at survey level. The protocol was immunoSEQ multiplex PCR, while the TCRdb copy is restricted to in-frame clones and leaves out a portion. Among 25,000 to 35,000 clones listed, 70% to 90% were seen once. Sample: unsorted PBMCs, taken 0.8 years before starting antiretroviral therapy. The source is a man younger than 30 with HIV. The chain couples TRBV4-2 to TRBJ2-7; 7 bases are a match to TRBD2. DNA for the CDR3: TGTGCCAGCAGCCAGACCTCGGGCGGGGGATACTCCTACGAGCAGTACTTC. Its translation: CASSQTSGGGYSYEQYF.